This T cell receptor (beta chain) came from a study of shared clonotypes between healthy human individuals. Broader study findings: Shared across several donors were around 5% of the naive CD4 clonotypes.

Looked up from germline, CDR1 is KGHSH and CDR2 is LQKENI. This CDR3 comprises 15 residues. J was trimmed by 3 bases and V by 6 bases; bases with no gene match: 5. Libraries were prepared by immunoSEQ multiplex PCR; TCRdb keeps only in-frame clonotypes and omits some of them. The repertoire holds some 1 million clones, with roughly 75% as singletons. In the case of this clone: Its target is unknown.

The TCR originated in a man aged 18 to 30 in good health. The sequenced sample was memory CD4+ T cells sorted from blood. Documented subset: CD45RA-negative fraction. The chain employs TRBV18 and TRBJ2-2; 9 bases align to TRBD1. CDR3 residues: CASSRQGVDTGELFF. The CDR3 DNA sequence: TGTGCCAGCTCCCGACAGGGGGTCGACACCGGGGAGCTGTTTTTT.